The clone carrying this T cell receptor (beta chain) was seen at least ten times. The antigen is not known. The data originate from a study of T cell repertoires in cytomegalovirus infection. About the research overall: Well-studied HLA-B-restricted epitopes and recently identified HLA-C-restricted epitopes of CMV were both used in the study. Both a matching HLA type and CMV infection were indicated by public TCR beta signatures.

Using its own MiXCR run on the reads, TCRdb lists one record per CDR3 protein. The sample contains under 95,000 distinct CDR3 sequences, 40% to 50% of which appear only once. Broader study findings: In two of eight donors, the top clonotype was HLA-C-restricted CMV-specific. Summed frequency of shared TCR beta families picked out CMV carriers who also had the relevant HLA.

The CDR3 sequence is 17 residues long. The germline V gene encodes CDR1 SGHVS and CDR2 FQNEAQ. V was clipped by 5 bases and J by 3 bases; unmatched bases: 11. The receptor comes from a human donor in good health (CMV status not recorded). Some clones in this sample may be carry-over from other donors' samples. The sequencing here drew on CD8+ T cells from cultured PBMCs, taken from culture after CMV antigen stimulation. J is TRBJ1-4 and V is TRBV7-8, with 8 bases identical to TRBD1. The CDR3 loop is CASSKRQGPRPNEKLFF. The CDR3, as DNA: TGTGCCAGCAGCAAAAGACAGGGGCCGAGGCCTAATGAAAAACTGTTTTTT.